This T cell receptor beta chain appears in the sequencing data of a study of early T cells in non-severe SARS-CoV-2 infection (dated by TCRdb to 2020 to 2023). Regarding the study in general: Bulk RNA from unsorted whole blood was used for TCR sequencing, so alpha and beta chains could not be paired. What the study reported, not specific to this receptor: VDJdb matching was skewed toward anti-spike CD8 responses and likely underestimated virus-specific expansions by missing private and CD4 specificities.

Set within a cohort of healthcare workers in London, UK, this nested case-control study involved weekly PCR testing of nasopharyngeal swabs along with blood sampling. Healthcare workers were recruited during the week of the UK lockdown, between 23 and 31 March 2020, and followed weekly for up to roughly 15 weeks. Library construction relied on 5' RACE. For sequencing, a NextSeq 500 was employed. Unique molecular identifiers were attached to individual cDNA molecules in the TCR library protocol so that sequencing error and PCR bias could be corrected. Both TCR alpha and beta chains were sequenced, and tight co-correlation was observed between alpha and beta sequence abundances in each sample. The original pipeline was this. Decombinator V4 was used to perform V gene, J gene and CDR3 annotation of TCR sequences. Expanded TCRs were defined as changing significantly between any two time points under a Poisson model with p below 0.0001. TCR abundances were normalised to the total number of TCRs sequenced per sample and expressed as counts per million. MAIT TCRs were defined by TRAV1-2 paired with TRAJ12, TRAJ20 or TRAJ33, and iNKT TCRs by TRAV10 paired with TRAJ18. A search of VDJdb, accessed on 1 November 2021, was run for TCRs annotated to CMV, EBV and SARS-CoV-2, with TCRs annotated for multiple antigens excluded. The raw public reads went through TCRdb reprocessing: fastp at Q25, MiXCR clone calling, in-frame beta chains kept. CDR3 protein duplicates are merged, each entry listing the most common genes and DNA. The V and J calls shown here were made by TCRdb, not taken from the authors' results. The sample table holds 50,000 to 70,000 distinct CDR3 sequences, of which approximately 6% were seen once. The leading ten clones occupy around 3.5% of the sample.

The trim is 1 base for V and 1 base for J, with a gap of 10 bases between the germline ends. From the germline V gene, CDR1 is SGHTA and CDR2 is FQGTGA. Including cysteine and phenylalanine, the CDR3 has 15 amino acids. Only the CDR3 DNA is retained, 45 bases long and in frame from the first base. In its sample, this clonotype was seen many times. The antigen it binds to is not known. It has no much larger one-base neighbor in the sample; base qualities were not kept. This TCR was sampled from an adult who was a healthcare worker with PCR-confirmed SARS-CoV-2 infection or an uninfected control (not recorded which). This material consisted of whole blood, taken at baseline. The rearranged segments are TRBV7-3 and TRBJ1-1; confidence is insufficient to name the D gene. The CDR3 reads as follows: CASSLRPVRNTEAFF. The nucleotides are TGTGCCAGCAGCTTAAGGCCCGTCAGGAACACTGAAGCTTTCTTT.